This entry concerns a single TCR beta chain. Its matching antigen is unknown. The V gene end was trimmed by 3 bases and the J gene end by 4 bases; junction bases not matched to a gene: 3. The CDR3 loop spans 12 amino acids. Per germline, CDR1 SQVTM and CDR2 ANQGSEA. The source of the sample is a study of cytomegalovirus exposure and HLA in healthy donors. Study-wide findings and caveats: Several of the most significant clusters appeared linked to common viral pathogens, based on a later analysis. When a later analysis compared HLA-associated TCR beta chains with equally common others, the HLA-associated chains turned out to be more clonally expanded and to have lower generation probabilities. Cytomegalovirus status, reportedly, was diagnosed with high specificity and sensitivity by the classifier.

Researchers ran the PCR with 60 Vbeta and 13 Jbeta primers. The table came from immunoSEQ multiplex PCR; TCRdb's copy has only in-frame clones and leaves some out. Of 140,000 to 150,000 clones in the sample, 65% to 85% were seen once. Sample: PBMCs. The TCR originated in a man between 25 and 39 years old in good health and CMV-seronegative. The chain has TRBV29-1 and TRBJ2-7; 7 nucleotides align to TRBD1. CDR3 coding DNA: TGCAGCGTTGAGGGACAGAATTACGAGCAGTACTTC. It is translated as CSVEGQNYEQYF.